Listed below are T cell receptor beta chains from one sample, sequenced in a study of cytomegalovirus exposure and HLA in healthy donors. Method: immunoSEQ multiplex PCR; TCRdb's copy keeps in-frame clones and lacks some. The sample has 110,000 to 150,000 clones, 72% seen once; the top ten hold 2% to 2.5%. Sequenced sample: PBMCs. The receptors were sampled from a man aged 35 to 55 in good health and CMV-seronegative. The CDR3 runs from the conserved cysteine through the conserved F or W. The D gene is left open where the match is weak. The size entry is marked missing in some rows and otherwise reads once, few, many or a size class.

D gene	V gene	clone size	J gene	CDR3 DNA	CDR3 protein
TRBD1	TRBV7-8	few	TRBJ2-1	TGTGCCAGCAGCTTAAGGACAGGGGGCAATGAGCAGTTCTTC	CASSLRTGGNEQFF
.	TRBV10-3	.	TRBJ2-7	TGTGCCATCAGTGAGGGCCTCGCCAACGAGCAGTACTTC	CAISEGLANEQYF
TRBD1	TRBV5-4	few	TRBJ2-7	TGTGCCAGCAGCACCGGGACAGACCCTTTAGCCTACGAGCAGTACTTC	CASSTGTDPLAYEQYF
.	TRBV15	.	TRBJ2-7	TGTGCCACCAGCAGAGACTATGCCTACGAGCAGTACTTC	CATSRDYAYEQYF
TRBD2	TRBV7-2	.	TRBJ2-7	TGTGCCAGCACACGTGACGGGGGGGGAAGCTCCTACGAGCAGTACTTC	CASTRDGGGSSYEQYF
TRBD2	TRBV28	.	TRBJ2-1	TGTGCCAGCAGTTTAATCTCGGCTAGCGGGAGTAGTGAGCAGTTCTTC	CASSLISASGSSEQFF
.	TRBV2	.	TRBJ2-7	TGTGCCAGCAGTGGCCGGGGATGGGGGGACGAGCAGTACTTC	CASSGRGWGDEQYF
.	TRBV2	few	TRBJ2-7	TGTGCCAGCTCTCAGATCAGCAGGGTTAGCGAGCAGTACTTC	CASSQISRVSEQYF
.	TRBV27	.	TRBJ2-4	TGTGCCAGCAGTTCAACCATAGCGACCCAAAACATTCAGTACTTC	CASSSTIATQNIQYF
TRBD1	TRBV7-2	.	TRBJ2-5	TGTGCCAGCAGCTTACCCGGGACAGCGGTAAGGTCCCAGTACTTC	CASSLPGTAVRSQYF
.	TRBV7-2	.	TRBJ1-3	TGTGCCAGCAGCTTACTCTCAGGCGGAAACACCATATATTTT	CASSLLSGGNTIYF
TRBD1	TRBV9	.	TRBJ1-2	TGTGCCAGCAGCGTAGACAGGGGAATAAGCGGCTACACCTTC	CASSVDRGISGYTF
.	TRBV11-2	once	TRBJ2-7	TGTGCCAGCAGCTTATACAGGGTCGAGCAGTACTTC	CASSLYRVEQYF
.	TRBV29-1	.	TRBJ2-7	TGCAGCGTTGGACGGGACTACGAGCAGTACTTC	CSVGRDYEQYF
.	TRBV5-4	once	TRBJ2-1	TGTGCCAGCAGTACCGGTTTAGGAGTCTACAATGAGCAGTTCTTC	CASSTGLGVYNEQFF
TRBD2	TRBV19	.	TRBJ2-3	TGTGCCAGTCGACAACAAGCGGGAGCGGGGGATACGCAGTATTTT	CASRQQAGAGDTQYF
TRBD2	TRBV11-2	.	TRBJ2-1	TGTGCCAGCAGCTTAGATAGACACCTCGGGACTAGGTACAATGAGCAGTTCTTC	CASSLDRHLGTRYNEQFF
.	TRBV4-2	.	TRBJ2-1	TGTGCCAGCAGCCATGATGCTAGACAGACGGTAGGCAATGAGCAGTTCTTC	CASSHDARQTVGNEQFF
.	TRBV30	.	TRBJ2-1	TGTGCCTGGTCACCCCGCCGGGGGGAGCAGTTCTTC	CAWSPRRGEQFF
TRBD2	TRBV7-8	.	TRBJ2-7	TGTGCCAGCAACTTAAGGACTAGCGGGGCGAGGTACGAGCAGTACTTC	CASNLRTSGARYEQYF
.	TRBV15	once	TRBJ1-4	TGTGCCACCAGCAGACCCCACCGCCCTGACGCAGGTCAGAATGAAAAACTGTTTTTT	CATSRPHRPDAGQNEKLFF
TRBD1	TRBV27	.	TRBJ2-7	TGTGCCAGCAGTTCCCGAGGGGGCTCCATGTACGAGCAGTACTTC	CASSSRGGSMYEQYF
TRBD1	TRBV5-6	.	TRBJ1-2	TGTGCCAGCAGCTTGAGGGGACAGGGGGAAATGGATGGCTACACCTTC	CASSLRGQGEMDGYTF